Below, 13 T cell receptor beta chains from the same sample are listed, as sequenced in a study of blood T cell repertoires in COVID-19. The method was immunoSEQ multiplex PCR; TCRdb's version includes in-frame clones alone and lacks a portion of them. This sample has about 110,000 clones, with approximately 82% found just once. The specimen sequenced was peripheral blood. All receptors derive from a woman older than 75 with active or convalescent COVID-19.

The chain carries TRBV5-3 and TRBJ2-7; the match to TRBD2 covers 7 bases. TRBV5-3 is identified as an open reading frame with a role that is uncertain. CDR3 length equals 16 residues. Unmatched junction bases numbered 10, after V lost 0 bases and J lost 4 bases. In DNA, the CDR3 is TGTGCCAGAAGCTTGGTGGCGGGAGAGGACGGTTACGAGCAGTACTTC. Translating it yields CARSLVAGEDGYEQYF.

The chain employs TRBV18 and TRBJ2-3; 9 bases are a match to TRBD2. The ends lost 2 bases at V and 2 bases at J; junction bases unmatched: 8. CDR1 KGHSH and CDR2 LQKENI come from the germline V gene. The CDR3 contains 17 residues. The DNA of the CDR3 is TGTGCCAGCTCACCAAGGCGGGAGGGCTCGTACACAGATACGCAGTATTTT. Translation: CASSPRREGSYTDTQYF.

The J gene is TRBJ2-5, the V gene TRBV12-5; D unclear. This CDR3 has 12 residues. Germline CDR1 is LGHNT and CDR2 is FRNRAP. With 7 bases removed from V and 2 bases from J, the gap between germline ends came to 8 bases. The CDR3 DNA is TGTGCTAGTGCAAAGCCGCAAGAGACCCAGTACTTC. Its protein is CASAKPQETQYF.

This chain's CDR3 is CASSQYARSYEQYF. CDR3 DNA: TGTGCCAGCAGCCAATACGCCAGGTCCTACGAGCAGTACTTC. This sequence joins TRBV3-1 (or the pseudogene TRBV3-2) and TRBJ2-7; D not certain. V gave up 2 bases and J gave up 1 base, with 9 bases separating them. Germline values: CDR1 LGHDT, CDR2 YNNKEL (reference sequence). The CDR3 consists of 14 residues.

This chain uses TRBV3-1 (or the pseudogene TRBV3-2) with TRBJ2-6; no definite D call. The CDR3 spans 15 residues. The germline V and J ends were trimmed by 0 bases and 2 bases, with 5 bases remaining between them. The germline CDR1 and CDR2 sequences are LGHDT and YNNKEL (reference sequence). CDR3 sequence (DNA): TGTGCCAGCAGCCAAGATACTACTGGGGCCAACGTCCTGACTTTC. It specifies CASSQDTTGANVLTF.

The genes are TRBV3-1 (or the pseudogene TRBV3-2) and TRBJ2-5; 7 nucleotides agree with TRBD2. This CDR3 region has 16 residues. V trimming: 0 bases; J trimming: 3 bases; junction bases outside the gene matches: 7. CDR1 and CDR2 from the germline V gene are LGHDT and YNNKEL (reference sequence). The CDR3 spells CASSQDTSEDEETQYF. The CDR3 DNA reads TGTGCCAGCAGCCAAGATACTAGCGAAGATGAAGAGACCCAGTACTTC.

V gene TRBV5-1 combines with J gene TRBJ2-1; TRBD2 agrees at 11 bases. Trimming at V came to 3 bases and at J to 9 bases, leaving 5 bases not matched to a gene. The CDR3 is 14 residues long. Germline CDR1 and CDR2: SGHRS and YFSETQ. As DNA, the CDR3 is TGCGCCAGCAGCTCCTTAGCGGGAGGGTCTGAGCAGTTCTTC. Translation gives CASSSLAGGSEQFF.

This chain connects TRBV5-1 to TRBJ2-5; D is perhaps TRBD2 (6 bases). The CDR3 runs 14 residues. Trimming cost V 0 bases and J 2 bases, with 8 bases left between them. From germline, CDR1 is SGHRS and CDR2 YFSETQ. The CDR3 region is CASSLAAGQETQYF. The CDR3 DNA reads as TGCGCCAGCAGCTTGGCGGCGGGGCAAGAGACCCAGTACTTC. The complete variable domain, with remaining parts taken from reference TRBV5-1 and TRBJ2-5, reads KAGVTQTPRYLIKTRGQQVTLSCSPISGHRSVSWYQQTPGQGLQFLFEYFSETQRNKGNFPGRFSGRQFSNSRSEMNVSTLELGDSALYLCASSLAAGQETQYFGPGTRLLVL.

The V call is TRBV19, the J call TRBJ2-5; 8 bases map to TRBD1. Trimming took 7 bases from V and 2 from J; bases not matched to a gene: 6. The CDR3 consists of 14 residues. The germline V gene encodes CDR1 LNHDA and CDR2 SQIVND (reference sequence). The CDR3 bases are TGTGCCAGTACCAGGACAGGGCAACAAGAGACCCAGTACTTC. It is translated as CASTRTGQQETQYF.

The chain employs TRBV5-1 and TRBJ2-3, with 11 bases matching TRBD1. The length of the CDR3 is 16 residues. Germline CDR1 SGHRS, CDR2 YFSETQ. J lost 0 bases, V lost 3 bases, and 3 bases had no gene match. The CDR3 DNA is TGCGCCAGCAGCTGGGGGACAGGGGGTAGCACAGATACGCAGTATTTT. It translates to CASSWGTGGSTDTQYF.

This sequence joins TRBV29-1 and TRBJ2-1; 8 bases agree with TRBD2. The germline gives CDR1 SQVTM, CDR2 ANQGSEA. This CDR3 is 15 amino acids long. Losses at the gene ends were 6 bases for V and 4 bases for J; bases not matched to a gene: 11. The CDR3 sequence is CSVALRLAGYNEQFF. In nucleotides, the CDR3 is TGCAGCGTAGCCCTCAGGCTAGCGGGTTACAATGAGCAGTTCTTC.

The chain employs TRBV19 and TRBJ1-5; tentative D call: TRBD1 (5 bases). The CDR3 runs to 15 residues. The germline V gene has CDR1 LNHDA and CDR2 SQIVND (reference sequence). Trimming cost V 5 bases and J 1 base, with 12 bases left between them. The CDR3 region has the DNA TGTGCCAGTAGTTTTTCAGGGTTAAGCAATCAGCCCCAGCATTTT. This encodes CASSFSGLSNQPQHF.

The chain employs TRBV19 and TRBJ2-1; 16 bases match TRBD2. CDR3 length: 17 amino acids. V was clipped by 3 bases and J by 7 bases; unmatched bases: 6. Looked up from germline, CDR1 is LNHDA and CDR2 is SQIVND (reference sequence). CDR3 DNA: TGTGCCAGTAGTATGGGACTAGCGGGAGGGCCGGGGAATGAGCAGTTCTTC. Residues: CASSMGLAGGPGNEQFF.